This T cell receptor (beta chain) came from a study of spatial heterogeneity in lung cancer. Study results and caveats: Estimated coverage of tumor T cells was about 7% for alpha and about 14% for beta chains. Tumor mutation counts were tracked by expanded intratumoral alpha and beta TCR counts.

This clonotype has only a few counts. Its antigen is unknown. Found in a library prepared for alpha chains, this beta chain is an off-target read, and its abundance has little meaning. Via MiXCR, TCRdb re-called the 5' RACE reads, giving one row per CDR3 protein. The sample shows some 9,300 distinct CDR3 sequences, roughly 51% of them seen only once. The time point here: sample taken at primary tumor resection. Whole RNA, isolated from tumor, nontumor lung or frozen PBMC, was sequenced without prior sorting. The sequence was collected from a female donor with early-stage non-small cell lung cancer. Sequenced material: lung tumor tissue, taken at surgery.

The CDR3, as DNA: TGCAGTGCTCCCCGACGAAACAATGAGCAGTTCTTC. Translation: CSAPRRNNEQFF. The chain uses TRBV20-1 and TRBJ2-1; D gene uncertain. The CDR3 contains 12 residues. Trimming left V 5 bases short and J 5 bases short, with 10 bases between. Looked up from germline, CDR1 is DFQATT and CDR2 is SNEGSKA (reference sequence).